The 2 T cell receptor beta chains given below trace back to one sample, sequenced in a study of cytomegalovirus exposure and HLA in healthy donors. The repertoire was sequenced with immunoSEQ multiplex PCR; TCRdb's copy has only in-frame clones and lacks some. This table has approximately 170,000 clones, 85% appearing once. The sequenced material came from PBMCs. The receptors stem from a man younger than 35 in good health and CMV-seropositive.

This clone was recorded only once. The chain is built from TRBV7-2 and TRBJ2-7, with 7 bases that match TRBD2. CDR1 and CDR2 (germline): SGHTA, FQGNSA. This CDR3 contains 15 residues. V was pared by 7 bases and J by 1 base, with 10 bases of the junction left unmatched. The DNA for the CDR3 is TGTGCCAGCACCAGGCACTGGACTAGTTCCTACGAGCAGTACTTC. This encodes CASTRHWTSSYEQYF. The complete variable domain, with remaining parts taken from reference TRBV7-2 and TRBJ2-7, reads GAGVSQSPSNKVTEKGKDVELRCDPISGHTALYWYRQSLGQGLEFLIYFQGNSAPDKSGLPSDRFSAERTGGSVSTLTIQRTQQEDSAVYLCASTRHWTSSYEQYFGPGTRLTVT.

The gene calls are TRBV10-3 and TRBJ1-1; D might be TRBD1 (6 bases). The CDR3 is 13 amino acids. Germline V lookup: CDR1 ENHRY, CDR2 SYGVKD. V was trimmed by 7 bases and J by 1 base, leaving 10 bases between them. The CDR3 coding sequence is TGTGCCATCAATCCGGGACAGAACACTGAAGCTTTCTTT. Its translation is CAINPGQNTEAFF.